A selection of T cell receptor beta chains follows, all from one sample in a study of CD8 T cells in ankylosing spondylitis. TCRdb itself ran the 5' RACE reads through MiXCR, one entry per CDR3 protein. The data contain around 890,000 distinct CDR3 sequences, around 11% of them singletons. Source material: blood, either unsorted or a sorted T cell fraction (not recorded which). These TCRs come from a male donor with ankylosing spondylitis. CDR3s include the opening cysteine and the closing phenylalanine or tryptophan. Each record gives: J gene, D gene, clone size, V gene, CDR3 protein, CDR3 DNA. D genes are given only for firm matches. The listing skips clone size in some rows; elsewhere it reads once, few, many or a size class.

TRBJ2-1	TRBD2	-	TRBV7-2	CASSAQGLAGDNEQFF	TGTGCCAGCAGCGCCCAAGGTCTAGCGGGTGACAATGAGCAGTTCTTC
TRBJ2-6	-	-	TRBV7-2	CASRSTSSGANVLTF	TGTGCCAGCAGGTCAACGTCCTCTGGGGCCAACGTCCTGACTTTC
TRBJ2-4	TRBD1	-	TRBV4-2	CASSQDGQGVRYF	TGTGCCAGCAGCCAAGACGGACAGGGGGTGAGGTACTTC
TRBJ2-5	-	-	TRBV5-1	CASTLRSREETQYF	TGCGCCAGCACCCTGAGGTCCCGGGAAGAGACCCAGTACTTC
TRBJ2-1	-	few	TRBV7-2	CASSFGSQGFYNEQFF	TGTGCCAGCAGCTTTGGTTCCCAGGGGTTTTACAATGAGCAGTTCTTC
TRBJ2-2	-	-	TRBV20-1	CSARSRGLTGELFF	TGCAGTGCGCGGAGCAGGGGACTCACCGGGGAGCTGTTTTTT
TRBJ1-1	-	few	TRBV20-1	CSARDWAADEAFF	TGCAGTGCTAGAGATTGGGCAGCTGATGAAGCTTTCTTT
TRBJ2-5	-	few	TRBV7-2	CASIKGPQETQYF	TGTGCCAGCATCAAAGGCCCCCAAGAGACCCAGTACTTC
TRBJ1-6	-	few	TRBV15	CATSRDIAGLRNSPLHF	TGTGCCACCAGCAGAGATATCGCCGGGCTACGCAATTCACCCCTCCACTTT
TRBJ2-5	TRBD2	many	TRBV20-1	CSARGLAGVETQYF	TGCAGTGCTAGAGGTCTAGCGGGAGTGGAGACCCAGTACTTC
TRBJ2-1	TRBD2	few	TRBV12-3/TRBV12-4	CASSLLNGGTANEQFF	TGTGCCAGCAGTTTGTTGAACGGGGGGACTGCTAATGAGCAGTTCTTC
TRBJ2-3	TRBD2	few	TRBV29-1	CSVGSGGTDTQYF	TGCAGCGTGGGAAGCGGGGGCACAGATACGCAGTATTTT
TRBJ1-2	-	-	TRBV30	CAWTNIQGFHGYTF	TGTGCCTGGACCAACATCCAGGGATTCCATGGCTACACCTTC
TRBJ2-5	-	-	TRBV21-1	CASSSRLAGRETQYF	TGTGCCAGCAGCAGCCGACTAGCGGGAAGAGAGACCCAGTACTTC
TRBJ1-5	-	-	TRBV6-1	CASSRGYGSNQPQHF	TGTGCCAGCAGTAGAGGGTATGGTAGCAATCAGCCCCAGCATTTT
TRBJ1-2	-	-	TRBV5-1	CASSLDGTSGYTF	TGCGCCAGCAGCTTGGATGGCACTAGTGGCTACACCTTC
TRBJ2-5	TRBD2	-	TRBV5-1	CASSLFTSGRGETQYF	TGCGCCAGCAGCCTTTTTACTAGCGGGAGAGGTGAGACCCAGTACTTC
TRBJ2-1	-	few	TRBV20-1	CSAIYQGNEQFF	TGCAGTGCTATATACCAGGGCAATGAGCAGTTCTTC
TRBJ1-2	-	few	TRBV6-5	CASSYGGVDNYGYTF	TGTGCCAGCAGTTACGGGGGAGTCGATAACTATGGCTACACCTTC
TRBJ2-5	TRBD2	-	TRBV7-2	CASRPRLAGGETQYF	TGTGCCAGCAGGCCTAGACTAGCGGGAGGGGAGACCCAGTACTTC
TRBJ1-1	-	-	TRBV5-6	CASSARTDMNTEAFF	TGTGCCAGCAGCGCCCGGACAGATATGAACACTGAAGCTTTCTTT
TRBJ2-7	-	-	TRBV7-8	CASSFNRDAYEQYF	TGTGCCAGCAGCTTCAACAGGGACGCCTACGAGCAGTACTTC
TRBJ2-7	-	few	TRBV7-2	CASSLWVSSYEQYF	TGTGCCAGCAGCTTATGGGTCAGCTCCTACGAGCAGTACTTC
TRBJ1-5	-	-	TRBV20-1	CSARDSRGNSNQPQHF	TGCAGTGCTAGAGATTCCCGGGGAAATAGCAATCAGCCCCAGCATTTT
TRBJ1-4	TRBD1	-	TRBV27	CASRRQGAGEKLFF	TGTGCCAGCAGGAGACAGGGGGCAGGGGAAAAACTGTTTTTT
TRBJ1-5	-	few	TRBV12-3/TRBV12-4	CASTRWGETQPQHF	TGTGCCAGCACCCGGTGGGGAGAGACTCAGCCCCAGCATTTT
TRBJ1-5	TRBD1	few	TRBV2	CASGGQGGQPQHF	TGTGCCAGCGGTGGACAGGGCGGTCAGCCCCAGCATTTT
TRBJ2-1	TRBD2	many	TRBV4-2	CASSQAGGAHNEQFF	TGTGCCAGCAGCCAAGCCGGGGGGGCCCACAATGAGCAGTTCTTC
TRBJ2-3	TRBD1	-	TRBV9	CASSPRGRPSTDTQYF	TGTGCCAGCAGCCCCAGGGGGAGACCCAGCACAGATACGCAGTATTTT
TRBJ1-5	TRBD1	few	TRBV30	CAWNRDSGHQPQHF	TGTGCCTGGAACCGGGACAGCGGACATCAGCCCCAGCATTTT
TRBJ2-7	-	-	TRBV6-2/TRBV6-3	CASSYRRQLPYEQYF	TGTGCCAGCAGTTACCGGCGACAGTTACCTTACGAGCAGTACTTC